A single TCR beta chain is shown here with its context. TCRdb passed the RT-PCR reads through MiXCR, listing each CDR3 protein once. The data hold roughly 780,000 distinct CDR3 sequences, with about a fifth observed a single time. The record originates from a study of response to subunit inactivated influenza vaccine. The ends were cut back, 7 bases at V and 7 bases at J, with 8 bases in the middle. The CDR3 sequence is 11 residues long. Looked up from germline, CDR1 is SNHLY and CDR2 is FYNNEI. The sequence came from a man in his fifties who received an inactivated influenza vaccine. Sequenced here: PBMCs from blood, sampled more than 4 days after vaccination. The chain links TRBV2 to TRBJ2-1; tentative D call: TRBD2 (6 bases). CDR3: CASTGLNEQFF. The CDR3 coding sequence is TGTGCCAGCACGGGACTTAATGAGCAGTTCTTC.